This TCR beta chain comes out of a study of blood T cell repertoires in COVID-19. V lost 5 bases, J lost 5 bases, and 12 bases stayed unmatched. The CDR3 contains 17 residues. In germline, CDR1 is SGHTA, CDR2 FQGNSA. Assay used: immunoSEQ multiplex PCR; TCRdb lists only in-frame clones, some missing. This sample has a few hundred thousand clones; approximately 86% occur once, and the top ten carry 3% to 4%. The material sequenced was PBMCs or T cells enriched from blood (not recorded which). V usage is TRBV7-2 and J usage is TRBJ2-1; TRBD2 matches 10 bases. The TCR sequence derives from a woman in her 40s with acute COVID-19. The CDR3 DNA follows: TGTGCCAGCAGCCCGAAGTCTAGCGGGAGCTTCAACAATGAGCAGTTCTTC. It yields the protein CASSPKSSGSFNNEQFF.